The 5 T cell receptor beta chains below come from one sample, sequenced in a study of T cell responses to AZD1222 COVID-19 vaccine. TCRdb keeps only in-frame clones here, not all; method: immunoSEQ multiplex PCR. The data hold 110,000 or so clones, with just over 90% observed a single time. The source was peripheral blood, collected on day 0 of AZD1222 vaccination. The receptors here all came from an adult in good health.

This clone appeared a single time. The rearrangement links TRBV12-3 or TRBV12-4 to TRBJ1-6; D remains ambiguous. Trimming shortened V by 1 base and J by 12 bases, and 7 bases separated the two germline ends. This CDR3 contains 12 residues. CDR3 region: CASSLETGPLHF. The CDR3 DNA reads as TGTGCCAGCAGTTTAGAGACTGGACCCCTCCACTTT.

The chain uses TRBV7-2 and TRBJ2-1; 9 bases fit TRBD2. CDR3 length equals 16 residues. Trimming cost V 1 base and J 5 bases; bases outside gene matches: 6. Germline CDR1 reads SGHTA; CDR2 reads FQGNSA. This CDR3 is CASSLVGSGGNNEQFF. The DNA of the CDR3 is TGTGCCAGCAGCTTAGTGGGTAGCGGGGGCAACAATGAGCAGTTCTTC. Full variable domain (missing parts from reference TRBV7-2 and TRBJ2-1): GAGVSQSPSNKVTEKGKDVELRCDPISGHTALYWYRQSLGQGLEFLIYFQGNSAPDKSGLPSDRFSAERTGGSVSTLTIQRTQQEDSAVYLCASSLVGSGGNNEQFFGPGTRLTVL.

The chain links TRBV11-2 to TRBJ2-2, with 14 bases identical to TRBD2. V lost 4 bases and J lost 5; bases outside the gene matches: 9. The CDR3 spans 18 residues. Germline V gives CDR1 SGHAT, CDR2 FQNNGV. CDR3 protein: CASSSWAGLAGVTGELFF. The CDR3 nucleotides read TGTGCCAGCAGCTCCTGGGCGGGACTAGCGGGGGTTACCGGGGAGCTGTTTTTT.

Here the CDR3 reads CASSLTGQGGSYEQYF. CDR3 nucleotide sequence: TGTGCCAGCAGTTTAACCGGGCAGGGGGGCTCCTACGAGCAGTACTTC. The chain is built from TRBV27 and TRBJ2-7; possible D gene TRBD1, 7 bases. Germline loops: CDR1 MNHEY, CDR2 SMNVEV (reference sequence). The CDR3 is 16 residues long. Trimming left V 2 bases short and J 0 bases short, with 14 bases between.

CDR3 sequence reads: CASSTGVSAGELFF. The CDR3 DNA follows: TGTGCCAGCAGCACAGGGGTCAGCGCCGGGGAGCTGTTTTTT. The chain employs TRBV7-2 and TRBJ2-2; 7 bases map to TRBD1. The CDR3 contains 14 residues. Germline loops: CDR1 SGHTA, CDR2 FQGNSA. The V gene end was trimmed by 5 bases and the J gene end by 6 bases; junction bases not matched to a gene: 6.